These 21 T cell receptor beta chains were sequenced from one sample in a study of blood T cell repertoires in COVID-19. The method was immunoSEQ multiplex PCR; TCRdb's version includes in-frame clones alone and lacks a portion of them. The table lists approximately 350,000 clones, around 89% of them singletons, with about 1.2% in the top ten. The sequenced sample was peripheral blood. The receptors here all came from a man in his forties with acute or convalescent COVID-19.

V usage is TRBV10-3 and J usage is TRBJ2-1; 8 positions agree with TRBD2. The CDR3 extends over 17 amino acids. The trim removed 5 bases at V and 3 bases at J, leaving 12 bases unmatched. Germline loops: CDR1 ENHRY, CDR2 SYGVKD. The CDR3 loop is CAISRLARFDDYNEQFF. In DNA form, the CDR3 reads TGTGCCATCAGTCGACTAGCGAGATTCGATGACTACAATGAGCAGTTCTTC.

This chain uses TRBV6-5 with TRBJ1-3; D remains unclear. The CDR3 is made up of 16 amino acids. CDR1 is MNHEY and CDR2 is SVGAGI in the germline V gene. The V end lost 2 bases, the J end lost 0 bases, and 11 bases lay between the germline ends. CDR3 in amino acids: CASSYLRPSSGNTIYF. As DNA, the CDR3 is TGTGCCAGCAGTTACCTTAGACCTAGCTCTGGAAACACCATATATTTT.

This clone has a single count. The V and J genes are TRBV2 and TRBJ1-4; TRBD1 is a possible D gene (6 bases). Germline values: CDR1 SNHLY, CDR2 FYNNEI. Trimming pared 1 base from V and 8 bases from J, leaving 11 bases between. The CDR3 totals 14 residues. For the CDR3, the DNA is TGTGCCAGCAGTGAAGAGGGACACACAGAAAAACTGTTTTTT. Its translation is CASSEEGHTEKLFF.

V is TRBV7-3 and J is TRBJ2-1; a weak D match, TRBD2 (5 bases). This CDR3 is built from 16 residues. CDR1 is SGHTA, CDR2 FQGTGA, per germline. Trimming left V 5 bases short and J 0 bases short, with 14 bases between. DNA of the CDR3: TGTGCCAGCAGCACACAAGCGGCGAGCTCCTACAATGAGCAGTTCTTC. It is translated as CASSTQAASSYNEQFF.

This clone was counted once. The chain links TRBV6-5 to TRBJ1-4; D might be TRBD1 (6 bases). Trimming shortened V by 6 bases and J by 2 bases, and 13 bases separated the two germline ends. This CDR3 has 15 amino acids. From germline, CDR1 is MNHEY and CDR2 SVGAGI. Here the CDR3 reads CASRAQGPTNEKLFF. For the CDR3, the DNA is TGTGCCAGCAGAGCACAGGGTCCCACTAATGAAAAACTGTTTTTT.

The V gene is TRBV5-1, the J gene TRBJ1-2, with TRBD1 as a possible D gene (5 bases). V shed 4 bases and J shed 4 bases, with 20 bases lying between them. The CDR3 totals 16 residues. The germline V gene has CDR1 SGHRS and CDR2 YFSETQ. Here the CDR3 DNA reads TGCGCCAGCAGCCCGGGCGGCGGGGCCAAAATCTATGGCTACACCTTC. This codes for CASSPGGGAKIYGYTF.

The J gene is TRBJ2-2, the V gene TRBV27; TRBD1 is a possible D gene (6 bases). V was clipped by 5 bases and J by 4 bases, with 17 bases between them. CDR3 length equals 16 residues. From germline, CDR1 is MNHEY and CDR2 SMNVEV (reference sequence). The CDR3 protein is CASSLISGTPTGELFF. In nucleotides, the CDR3 is TGTGCCAGCAGTCTAATTTCCGGGACACCCACCGGGGAGCTGTTTTTT.

The gene calls are TRBV11-1 and TRBJ2-7, with 7 bases that match TRBD2. Trimming cost V 5 bases and J 4 bases; bases outside gene matches: 5. The CDR3 is 13 amino acids. Germline V lookup: CDR1 SGHAT, CDR2 FQDESV (reference sequence). CDR3: CASSPPGGYEQYF. CDR3 sequence (DNA): TGTGCCAGCAGCCCCCCGGGGGGTTACGAGCAGTACTTC.

The chain couples TRBV7-8 to TRBJ2-7, with TRBD1 identical over 8 bases. This CDR3 contains 17 residues. The J segment lost 3 bases and the V segment lost 10 bases, leaving 20 bases of the junction unmatched. The germline CDR1 and CDR2 sequences are SGHVS and FQNEAQ. The CDR3 loop is CANSPDRGDQFLYEQYF. CDR3 bases: TGTGCCAACAGTCCAGACAGGGGAGATCAGTTTCTCTACGAGCAGTACTTC.

Worth noting for this clone: One end of the junction is discordant with germline, which a read error may explain. The V call is TRBV7-7, the J call TRBJ1-1, with no clear D. This CDR3 region has 13 residues. CDR1 SSHAT and CDR2 FNYEAQ come from the germline V gene (reference sequence). CDR3 coding DNA: TGTGCTAGCAGCTTAAGAATCGGCACTGAAGCTTTCTTT. Protein product: CASSLRIGTEAFF.

The chain uses TRBV5-6 and TRBJ2-7, with a tentative D call TRBD1 (5 bases). Germline CDR1 reads SGHDT; CDR2 reads YYEEEE. V was pared by 4 bases and J by 3 bases, with 11 bases between. The length of the CDR3 is 13 residues. This CDR3 reads CASSPLTDYEQYF. For the CDR3, the DNA is TGTGCCAGCAGCCCCCTGACAGACTACGAGCAGTACTTC.

V gene TRBV28 combines with J gene TRBJ1-5, with 7 bases lining up with TRBD1. J was trimmed by 4 bases and V by 3 bases; bases with no gene match: 9. Germline values: CDR1 MDHEN, CDR2 SYDVKM. The CDR3 sequence is 16 residues long. Here the CDR3 reads CASSFPPAGGNQPQHF. CDR3 nucleotide sequence: TGTGCCAGCAGTTTCCCCCCGGCAGGGGGGAATCAGCCCCAGCATTTT.

The chain couples TRBV7-3 to TRBJ2-7, with 7 nucleotides matching TRBD1. Germline-derived CDR1 and CDR2 are SGHTA and FQGTGA. V was pared by 5 bases and J by 5 bases, with 9 bases of the junction left unmatched. The length of the CDR3 is 14 residues. Written as DNA, the CDR3 is TGTGCCAGCAGCCCCCAGACAGGGTCCAACGAGCAGTACTTC. The encoded protein is CASSPQTGSNEQYF.

V gene TRBV25-1 combines with J gene TRBJ1-6; 8 bases are shared with TRBD1. The V gene end was trimmed by 2 bases and the J gene end by 10 bases; junction bases not matched to a gene: 7. There are 15 residues in the CDR3. CDR1 and CDR2 (germline): MGHDK, SYGVNS. The CDR3: CASSEVVDRGSPLHF. The CDR3 nucleotides read TGTGCCAGCAGTGAAGTGGTCGACAGGGGCTCACCCCTCCACTTT.

The chain is built from TRBV7-2 and TRBJ2-5; maybe TRBD1 (6 bases). Trimming pared 5 bases from V and 4 bases from J, leaving 17 bases between. The CDR3 sequence is 15 residues long. CDR1 SGHTA and CDR2 FQGNSA come from the germline V gene. The CDR3 here is CASSTTSGVGETQYF. The CDR3 DNA is TGTGCCAGCAGCACCACATCAGGGGTAGGAGAGACCCAGTACTTC.

V is TRBV27 and J is TRBJ1-2, with a tentative D call TRBD1 (5 bases). The germline CDR1 and CDR2 sequences are MNHEY and SMNVEV (reference sequence). Deletions cut 3 bases from V and 4 bases from J, with 12 bases between. The CDR3 length is 14 residues. In DNA, the CDR3 is TGTGCCAGCAGTTTTGGCGGGGCGGCCTATGGCTACACCTTC. Translating gives CASSFGGAAYGYTF.

J is TRBJ2-7 and V is TRBV7-2, with a tentative D call TRBD1 (6 bases). This CDR3 spans 14 amino acids. Per germline, CDR1 SGHTA and CDR2 FQGNSA. The germline V and J ends were trimmed by 2 bases and 4 bases, with 12 bases remaining between them. The CDR3 reads CASSLFGTRYEQYF. The CDR3 bases are TGTGCCAGCAGCTTATTCGGGACAAGATACGAGCAGTACTTC. Together with reference TRBV7-2 and TRBJ2-7, the CDR3 gives the full variable domain: GAGVSQSPSNKVTEKGKDVELRCDPISGHTALYWYRQSLGQGLEFLIYFQGNSAPDKSGLPSDRFSAERTGGSVSTLTIQRTQQEDSAVYLCASSLFGTRYEQYFGPGTRLTVT.

The chain has TRBV20-1 and TRBJ1-2, with D possibly being TRBD1 (6 bases). CDR1 is DFQATT, CDR2 SNEGSKA, per germline (reference sequence). The CDR3 loop spans 11 amino acids. CDR3 residues: CLGGGLYGYTF. Here the CDR3 DNA reads TGCCTGGGAGGGGGTTTGTATGGCTACACCTTC.

The rearrangement joins TRBV5-1 to TRBJ1-3; D call uncertain. The CDR3 runs to 12 residues. V lost 3 bases and J lost 3, with 4 bases in between. Germline V lookup: CDR1 SGHRS, CDR2 YFSETQ. The CDR3 coding sequence is TGCGCCAGCAGCTCAGATGGAAACACCATATATTTT. It specifies CASSSDGNTIYF.

This clone showed up just a few times. The chain combines TRBV27 with TRBJ1-5; maybe TRBD1 (5 bases). The length of the CDR3 is 15 residues. Trimming shortened V by 3 bases and J by 1 base, and 10 bases separated the two germline ends. The germline gives CDR1 MNHEY, CDR2 SMNVEV (reference sequence). CDR3: CASSFWGDSNQPQHF. CDR3 sequence (DNA): TGTGCCAGCAGTTTCTGGGGGGACAGCAATCAGCCCCAGCATTTT.

The chain combines TRBV28 with TRBJ1-4, with 9 nucleotides matching TRBD1. Trimming took 6 bases from V and 7 from J; bases not matched to a gene: 12. Germline V gives CDR1 MDHEN, CDR2 SYDVKM. The CDR3 runs 16 residues. CDR3 nucleotide sequence: TGTGCCAGCAGCCGGGACAGGGAAATTTTAGGTGAAAAACTGTTTTTT. This translates into CASSRDREILGEKLFF. Variable domain in full (rest from reference TRBV28 and TRBJ1-4): DVKVTQSSRYLVKRTGEKVFLECVQDMDHENMFWYRQDPGLGLRLIYFSYDVKMKEKGDIPEGYSVSREKKERFSLILESASTNQTSMYLCASSRDREILGEKLFFGSGTQLSVL.